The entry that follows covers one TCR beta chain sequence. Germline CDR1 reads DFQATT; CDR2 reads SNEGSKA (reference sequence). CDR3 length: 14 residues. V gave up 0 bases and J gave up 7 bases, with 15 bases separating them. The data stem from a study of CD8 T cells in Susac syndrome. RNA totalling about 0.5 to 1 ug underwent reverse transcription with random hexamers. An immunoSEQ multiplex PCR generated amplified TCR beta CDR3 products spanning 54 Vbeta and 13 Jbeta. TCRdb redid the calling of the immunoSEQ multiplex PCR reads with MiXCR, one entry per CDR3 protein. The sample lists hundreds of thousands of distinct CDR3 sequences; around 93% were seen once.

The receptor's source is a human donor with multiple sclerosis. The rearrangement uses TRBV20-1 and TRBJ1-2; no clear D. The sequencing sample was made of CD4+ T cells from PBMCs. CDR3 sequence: CSARDFGLIGGYTF. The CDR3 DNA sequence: TGCAGTGCTAGAGATTTCGGACTGATAGGTGGCTACACCTTC.